Below are 17 T cell receptor beta chains sequenced from a single sample in a study of radiotherapy plus CTLA-4 blockade in lung cancer. Sequencing was performed with immunoSEQ multiplex PCR; in TCRdb, only in-frame clones are kept and a portion is missing. Among 77,000 or so clones listed, roughly 69% were seen once. Source: peripheral blood, taken from a patient treated with radiotherapy plus ipilimumab. The receptors originated from a human donor with non-small cell lung cancer whose response to radiotherapy plus ipilimumab could not be evaluated.

The CDR3 loop is CASSVVQSGTGELFF. In DNA, the CDR3 is TGTGCCAGCAGCGTAGTTCAGAGCGGCACCGGGGAGCTGTTTTTT. This chain uses TRBV9 with TRBJ2-2, with D possibly TRBD2 on 5 matching bases. Germline V gene data show CDR1 as SGDLS and CDR2 as YYNGEE. V lost 0 bases, J lost 4 bases, and 10 bases lay in between. The CDR3 is made up of 15 amino acids.

The chain joins TRBV25-1 to TRBJ2-5, with D perhaps matching TRBD2 (6 bases). The CDR3 covers 15 residues. Germline values: CDR1 MGHDK, CDR2 SYGVNS. V was clipped by 4 bases and J by 6 bases, with 18 bases between them. The CDR3 DNA reads as TGTGCCAGCAGTGTCCCGGGGCGGGGCCTAAAGACCCAGTACTTC. Encoded protein: CASSVPGRGLKTQYF.

The chain combines TRBV19 with TRBJ2-7; D not certain. The V end lost 1 base, the J end lost 2 bases, and 6 bases lay between the germline ends. This CDR3 spans 13 amino acids. CDR1 LNHDA and CDR2 SQIVND come from the germline V gene (reference sequence). The CDR3 bases are TGTGCCAGTAGTATAGGCCGGGCCTACGAGCAGTACTTC. Encoded protein: CASSIGRAYEQYF.

This clone was recorded once. The chain couples TRBV28 to TRBJ1-2; TRBD1 is a possible D gene (6 bases). The CDR3 consists of 13 residues. Trimming shortened V by 5 bases and J by 4 bases, and 11 bases separated the two germline ends. Per germline, CDR1 MDHEN and CDR2 SYDVKM. CDR3 loop: CASSPTGSYGYTF. The CDR3 nucleotides are TGTGCCAGCAGTCCCACAGGGAGCTATGGCTACACCTTC.

The gene calls are TRBV7-9 and TRBJ2-5, with a possible D match to TRBD1 (5 bases). V was pared by 1 base and J by 2 bases, with 8 bases between. Germline V gives CDR1 SEHNR, CDR2 FQNEAQ (reference sequence). CDR3 length equals 14 residues. CDR3 sequence (DNA): TGTGCCAGCAGCTTAGTCCAGGGACAAGAGACCCAGTACTTC. It encodes CASSLVQGQETQYF.

This clone was seen a few times. The J gene is TRBJ2-3, the V gene TRBV7-9; D is possibly TRBD2 (6 bases). Trimming cost V 5 bases and J 3 bases, with 15 bases left between them. Germline CDR1 SEHNR, CDR2 FQNEAQ (reference sequence). CDR3 length: 15 residues. The CDR3 spells CASSPSMGGTDTQYF. The CDR3 coding sequence is TGTGCCAGCAGCCCTTCTATGGGAGGAACAGATACGCAGTATTTT.

This sequence joins TRBV5-6 and TRBJ2-1; 9 nucleotides align to TRBD1. Trimming removed 4 bases from V and 6 bases from J; junction bases left unmatched: 20. This CDR3 is 19 amino acids long. Germline loops: CDR1 SGHDT, CDR2 YYEEEE. The CDR3 sequence is CASSPVVDRGAGTGNEQFF. The CDR3 region has the DNA TGTGCCAGCAGCCCTGTTGTGGACAGGGGCGCTGGCACCGGCAATGAGCAGTTCTTC. Full variable domain (remainder filled in from reference TRBV5-6 and TRBJ2-1): DAGVTQSPTHLIKTRGQQVTLRCSPKSGHDTVSWYQQALGQGPQFIFQYYEEEERQRGNFPDRFSGHQFPNYSSELNVNALLLGDSALYLCASSPVVDRGAGTGNEQFFGPGTRLTVL.

The chain links TRBV6-5 to TRBJ1-2; 8 bases fit TRBD1. The CDR3 length is 14 residues. After removal of 6 bases from V and 6 bases from J, the junction contained 9 bases not matched to a gene. Germline loops: CDR1 MNHEY, CDR2 SVGAGI. CDR3 region: CASSRGRGQNGYTF. The CDR3 DNA reads TGTGCCAGCAGCCGGGGCAGGGGGCAGAATGGCTACACCTTC.

The V and J genes are TRBV4-1 and TRBJ2-1; 11 bases fit TRBD2. Germline values: CDR1 MGHRA, CDR2 YSYEKL. The ends lost 1 base at V and 5 bases at J; junction bases unmatched: 19. This CDR3 spans 21 amino acids. The CDR3 DNA reads as TGCGCCAGCAGCCAAGTCCTTTTTTCCCCCCGATCTAGCGGGGGGCACAATGAGCAGTTCTTC. Its protein is CASSQVLFSPRSSGGHNEQFF.

In this sample, this clone turned up a few times. The gene calls are TRBV5-6 and TRBJ2-2; 8 bases line up with TRBD1. CDR1 and CDR2 (germline): SGHDT, YYEEEE. V dropped 2 bases and J dropped 6; count of bases not matched to a gene: 12. The CDR3 runs to 17 residues. The CDR3 spells CASSFGQGALLAGELFF. The CDR3 bases are TGTGCCAGCAGCTTCGGGCAGGGGGCCCTTCTTGCCGGGGAGCTGTTTTTT.

The chain carries TRBV29-1 and TRBJ2-1; no firm D call. Looked up from germline, CDR1 is SQVTM and CDR2 is ANQGSEA. CDR3 length equals 13 residues. V lost 3 bases to trimming and J lost 2 bases, with 8 bases between them. In nucleotides, the CDR3 is TGCAGCGTTGAGGAGTTCCCCTACAATGAGCAGTTCTTC. It translates to CSVEEFPYNEQFF.

V usage is TRBV4-1 and J usage is TRBJ1-1, with 8 bases that match TRBD1. The CDR3 length is 19 residues. The germline gives CDR1 MGHRA, CDR2 YSYEKL. The trim removed 1 base at V and 2 bases at J, leaving 15 bases unmatched. The CDR3: CASSQVLVFGQGFNTEAFF. CDR3 nucleotide sequence: TGCGCCAGCAGCCAAGTCTTAGTCTTTGGACAGGGATTCAACACTGAAGCTTTCTTT.

This clone came up once. The DNA of the CDR3 is TGTGCCAGCAGCTTATTCCCCCGAGACAGCCACGAAAAACTGTTTTTT. It specifies CASSLFPRDSHEKLFF. This chain uses TRBV11-1 with TRBJ1-4, with D perhaps matching TRBD1 (5 bases). The V end was cut by 2 bases, the J end by 8 bases, with 18 bases between. Germline V gene sequence: CDR1 SGHAT, CDR2 FQDESV (reference sequence). The CDR3 covers 16 residues.

The chain joins TRBV9 to TRBJ2-2; 9 bases are a match to TRBD1. The CDR3 runs to 14 residues. Trimming removed 3 bases from V and 4 bases from J; junction bases left unmatched: 1. CDR1 SGDLS and CDR2 YYNGEE come from the germline V gene. The CDR3 sequence: CASSDRGPTGELFF. The CDR3 DNA sequence: TGTGCCAGCAGCGACAGGGGGCCCACCGGGGAGCTGTTTTTT. The entire variable domain, with the rest obtained from reference TRBV9 and TRBJ2-2, is as follows: DSGVTQTPKHLITATGQRVTLRCSPRSGDLSVYWYQQSLDQGLQFLIQYYNGEERAKGNILERFSAQQFPDLHSELNLSSLELGDSALYFCASSDRGPTGELFFGEGSRLTVL.

The chain combines TRBV5-5 with TRBJ2-5; tentatively, D is TRBD2 (5 bases). Trimming stripped 4 bases from V and 6 bases from J, with 13 bases between. This CDR3 has 13 residues. Germline CDR1 is SGHKS and CDR2 is YYEKEE (reference sequence). CDR3 in amino acids: CASSVGLVKTQYF. The CDR3 nucleotides are TGTGCCAGCAGCGTTGGACTCGTGAAGACCCAGTACTTC.

The genes are TRBV29-1 and TRBJ2-7; 13 bases map to TRBD2. In germline, CDR1 is SQVTM, CDR2 ANQGSEA. With 7 bases clipped from V and 5 bases from J, the junction kept 8 bases outside the gene matches. This CDR3 is 14 amino acids long. The CDR3 region has the DNA TGCAGCGCAACTGGACTAGCGGGAGTGGACGAGCAGTACTTC. Amino acid sequence: CSATGLAGVDEQYF.

The CDR3 here is CASSRGQGINGELFF. The CDR3 coding sequence is TGTGCCAGTAGTCGAGGTCAGGGGATCAACGGGGAGCTGTTTTTT. This chain connects TRBV19 to TRBJ2-2, with a possible D match to TRBD1 (6 bases). CDR1 is LNHDA, CDR2 SQIVND, per germline (reference sequence). The ends were cut back, 5 bases at V and 7 bases at J, with 17 bases in the middle. The CDR3 totals 15 residues. Full variable domain (remainder filled in from reference TRBV19 and TRBJ2-2): DGGITQSPKYLFRKEGQNVTLSCEQNLNHDAMYWYRQDPGQGLRLIYYSQIVNDFQKGDIAEGYSVSREKKESFPLTVTSAQKNPTAFYLCASSRGQGINGELFFGEGSRLTVL.